Each of the 6 T cell receptor beta chains below was sequenced from the same sample in a study of blood T cells in healthy people across ages. A second about 6 to 11 cycle PCR used barcoded and J-beta primers. TCRdb recomputed calls from the 5' RACE reads with MiXCR, one row per CDR3 protein. The sample comprises about 640,000 distinct CDR3 sequences, 40% to 50% of which are singletons, and 30% rests with the top ten. The specimen was blood. These receptors came from an elderly man in good health.

This clonotype was observed a handful of times. The genes are TRBV7-2 and TRBJ2-5; 9 bases fit TRBD2. V was clipped by 5 bases and J by 3 bases; unmatched bases: 10. CDR3 length: 16 amino acids. Germline V gene lookup returns CDR1 SGHTA and CDR2 FQGNSA. CDR3 in amino acids: CASSRNPSGNKETQYF. CDR3 sequence (DNA): TGTGCCAGCAGCCGGAACCCTAGCGGGAACAAAGAGACCCAGTACTTC.

The chain links TRBV24-1 to TRBJ1-6; D gene unclear. The CDR3 extends over 14 amino acids. Deletions cut 4 bases from V and 11 bases from J, with 14 bases between. Germline assignment: CDR1 KGHDR and CDR2 SFDVKD. The CDR3 region is CATSEERWETPLHF. CDR3 in DNA: TGTGCCACCAGTGAGGAACGGTGGGAGACACCCCTCCACTTT.

The genes are TRBV6-2 or TRBV6-3 and TRBJ2-3, with a tentative D call TRBD2 (6 bases). The CDR3 has 15 residues. V gave up 6 bases and J gave up 2 bases, with 15 bases separating them. From germline, CDR1 is MNHEY and CDR2 SVGEGT. CDR3 DNA: TGTGCCAGCAGAGCTGCGGGACTTAACACAGATACGCAGTATTTT. It encodes CASRAAGLNTDTQYF.

V gene TRBV5-1 combines with J gene TRBJ2-2; D may be TRBD2 (5 bases). Germline V CDR1 and CDR2: SGHRS, YFSETQ. The CDR3 spans 15 residues. With 0 bases removed from V and 4 bases from J, the gap between germline ends came to 10 bases. The CDR3 loop is CASSLELARTGELFF. CDR3 DNA sequence: TGCGCCAGCAGCTTGGAGCTAGCTCGCACCGGGGAGCTGTTTTTT.

A single count supports this clonotype. The chain is built from TRBV5-1 and TRBJ2-5; D not certain. This CDR3 region has 14 residues. V lost 3 bases and J lost 2, with 11 bases in between. From germline, CDR1 is SGHRS and CDR2 YFSETQ. The CDR3 nucleotides are TGCGCCAGCAGCTGGGTCGGCAGTCAAGAGACCCAGTACTTC. Translation: CASSWVGSQETQYF.

Many counts were recorded for this clonotype. V is TRBV11-3 and J is TRBJ2-1; TRBD2 is a possible D gene (5 bases). The V gene's germline CDR1 is SGHNT and CDR2 YENEEA. V was clipped by 0 bases and J by 1 base, with 7 bases between them. The CDR3 runs to 15 residues. CDR3 DNA: TGTGCCAGCAGCTTAGAGTCGGGGTCCTACAATGAGCAGTTCTTC. Its protein product is CASSLESGSYNEQFF.